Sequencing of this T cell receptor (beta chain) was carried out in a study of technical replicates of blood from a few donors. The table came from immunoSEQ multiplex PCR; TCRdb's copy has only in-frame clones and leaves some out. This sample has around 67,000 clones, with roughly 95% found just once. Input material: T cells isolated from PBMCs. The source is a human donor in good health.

This CDR3 is CASSPRQNNSPLHF. As DNA, the CDR3 is TGTGCCAGCAGCCCGAGACAGAATAATTCACCCCTCCACTTT. This chain joins TRBV13 and TRBJ1-6; D is possibly TRBD1 (5 bases). Germline V gene sequence: CDR1 PRHDT, CDR2 FYEKMQ (reference sequence). V was clipped by 5 bases and J by 5 bases, with 10 bases between them. The CDR3 is made up of 14 amino acids.